The 17 T cell receptor beta chains below were found in one sample sequenced in a study of shared clonotypes between healthy human individuals. Sequencing used immunoSEQ multiplex PCR; TCRdb keeps in-frame clones, though not all of them. The sample yields roughly 2.1 million clones, 90% to 95% seen once. Naive CD8 cells were CD45RO-negative, positively selected for CCR7, excluding terminally differentiated effector memory CD45RA+ cells. The sequenced material came from naive CD8+ T cells from PBMCs. All receptors come from a man younger than 35 in good health. Some clones in this sample may be carry-over from other donors' samples.

This chain joins TRBV6-6 and TRBJ2-3, with D perhaps TRBD1 (5 bases). Germline CDR1 is MNHNY and CDR2 is SVGAGI (reference sequence). With 5 bases removed from V and 2 bases from J, the gap between germline ends came to 11 bases. The CDR3 totals 14 residues. The CDR3 is CASSQVGDTDTQYF. In DNA form, the CDR3 reads TGTGCCAGCAGTCAAGTAGGGGACACAGATACGCAGTATTTT.

The chain recombines TRBV7-2 with TRBJ2-3, with 8 nucleotides matching TRBD2. V was pared by 5 bases and J by 3 bases, with 16 bases of the junction left unmatched. The CDR3 spans 18 residues. In germline, CDR1 is SGHTA, CDR2 FQGNSA. CDR3 in DNA: TGTGCCAGCAGCCCAAAATGGTGGCGGGAGGCTCCTACAGATACGCAGTATTTT. Translation gives CASSPKWWREAPTDTQYF.

Here the CDR3 DNA reads TGTGCCAGCAGCGCAGGTACAGGGGGACAACGCGAGCAGTACTTC. Translated: CASSAGTGGQREQYF. The chain couples TRBV9 to TRBJ2-7; TRBD1 aligns across 8 bases. Germline V gives CDR1 SGDLS, CDR2 YYNGEE. With V trimmed by 3 bases and J by 6 bases, 11 bases remained unmatched. The CDR3 loop spans 15 amino acids.

The rearrangement uses TRBV7-9 and TRBJ2-1, with D perhaps matching TRBD1 or TRBD2 (5 bases each). The CDR3 extends over 15 amino acids. V dropped 5 bases and J dropped 3 bases, with 14 bases sitting between them. Germline CDR1 reads SEHNR; CDR2 reads FQNEAQ (reference sequence). CDR3 DNA sequence: TGTGCCAGCAGCGGGACGGACGTACTCTACAATGAGCAGTTCTTC. This encodes CASSGTDVLYNEQFF. Variable domain in full (rest from reference TRBV7-9 and TRBJ2-1): DTGVSQNPRHKITKRGQNVTFRCDPISEHNRLYWYRQTLGQGPEFLTYFQNEAQLEKSRLLSDRFSAERPKGSFSTLEIQRTEQGDSAMYLCASSGTDVLYNEQFFGPGTRLTVL.

The chain uses TRBV28 and TRBJ1-6; D ambiguous. V gave up 5 bases and J gave up 7 bases, with 12 bases separating them. Per the germline V gene, CDR1 is MDHEN and CDR2 is SYDVKM. CDR3 size: 14 residues. CDR3 residues: CASSMTRTNSPLHF. The CDR3 DNA follows: TGTGCCAGCAGTATGACTCGAACGAATTCACCCCTCCACTTT. The full variable domain, with the rest looked up from reference TRBV28 and TRBJ1-6, is DVKVTQSSRYLVKRTGEKVFLECVQDMDHENMFWYRQDPGLGLRLIYFSYDVKMKEKGDIPEGYSVSREKKERFSLILESASTNQTSMYLCASSMTRTNSPLHFGNGTRLTVT.

A note on this clone: The same CDR3 can be traced to other DNA sequences in this sample. The chain carries TRBV29-1 and TRBJ1-2, with 12 bases aligning to TRBD1. The CDR3 has 13 residues. Germline V gene data show CDR1 as SQVTM and CDR2 as ANQGSEA. V lost 7 bases, J lost 8 bases, and 8 bases stayed unmatched. CDR3 amino acids: CSAEGQGALGYTF. In DNA, the CDR3 is TGCAGCGCCGAGGGACAGGGGGCTTTGGGCTACACCTTC.

As concerns this clone: The sample contains more than one DNA sequence encoding this CDR3. The CDR3 protein is CSAITGAAEAFF. As DNA, the CDR3 is TGCAGCGCCATTACAGGGGCCGCTGAAGCTTTCTTT. The genes are TRBV29-1 and TRBJ1-1; 7 nucleotides agree with TRBD1. The germline gives CDR1 SQVTM, CDR2 ANQGSEA. Unmatched junction bases numbered 8, after V lost 7 bases and J lost 6 bases. The CDR3 extends over 12 amino acids.

The chain uses TRBV9 and TRBJ2-3; TRBD2 agrees at 9 bases. Germline V gene data show CDR1 as SGDLS and CDR2 as YYNGEE. Unmatched junction bases numbered 5, after V lost 0 bases and J lost 3 bases. The CDR3 covers 16 residues. CDR3 region: CASSVGGGRVTDTQYF. In DNA, the CDR3 is TGTGCCAGCAGCGTAGGTGGCGGGAGGGTAACAGATACGCAGTATTTT.

The chain joins TRBV5-1 to TRBJ1-2; no clear D gene. Germline V CDR1 and CDR2: SGHRS, YFSETQ. The V and J ends lost 0 bases and 2 bases respectively, with 14 bases between them. There are 16 residues in the CDR3. The CDR3 bases are TGCGCCAGCAGCTTGGCTGGTAAAGAAAGGAACTATGGCTACACCTTC. This encodes CASSLAGKERNYGYTF.

The rearrangement links TRBV5-4 to TRBJ2-7; 7 bases fit TRBD1. CDR1 and CDR2 from the germline V gene are SGHNT and YYREEE (reference sequence). Trimming took 1 base from V and 2 from J; bases not matched to a gene: 3. The CDR3 has 14 residues. CDR3 coding DNA: TGTGCCAGCAGCTTGCGGGACAGTCCCTACGAGCAGTACTTC. Translated, it gives CASSLRDSPYEQYF.

V gene TRBV28 combines with J gene TRBJ1-4; D unresolved. In germline, CDR1 is MDHEN, CDR2 SYDVKM. The CDR3 extends over 14 amino acids. V was trimmed by 2 bases and J by 1 base, leaving 5 bases between them. CDR3 region: CASSLKETNEKLFF. The CDR3 DNA sequence: TGTGCCAGCAGTTTAAAGGAAACTAATGAAAAACTGTTTTTT.

This chain connects TRBV4-2 to TRBJ1-2, with a tentative D call TRBD1 (6 bases). V gave up 1 base and J gave up 8 bases, with 26 bases separating them. Per germline, CDR1 LGHNA and CDR2 YNFKEQ. This CDR3 is built from 18 residues. The CDR3: CASSQAYGEGHPLRGYTF. The CDR3 DNA follows: TGTGCCAGCAGCCAAGCGTATGGAGAGGGACACCCCCTTAGGGGCTACACCTTC.

This chain joins TRBV7-6 and TRBJ1-4; no firm D call. V was pared by 0 bases and J by 4 bases, with 9 bases between. The CDR3 has 15 amino acids. Germline CDR1 and CDR2: SGHVS and FNYEAQ. The CDR3 here is CASSLAVGLNEKLFF. As DNA, the CDR3 is TGTGCCAGCAGCTTAGCCGTAGGGCTTAATGAAAAACTGTTTTTT. Supplemented by reference TRBV7-6 and TRBJ1-4, the full variable domain reads GAGVSQSPRYKVTKRGQDVALRCDPISGHVSLYWYRQALGQGPEFLTYFNYEAQQDKSGLPNDRFSAERPEGSISTLTIQRTEQRDSAMYRCASSLAVGLNEKLFFGSGTQLSVL.

This clone was picked up a small number of times. Within the sample, other DNA sequences also encode this same CDR3. J is TRBJ2-7 and V is TRBV11-2; TRBD1 aligns across 8 bases. Germline lookup yields CDR1 SGHAT and CDR2 FQNNGV. This CDR3 has 14 amino acids. The J segment lost 2 bases and the V segment lost 4 bases, leaving 4 bases of the junction unmatched. The CDR3: CASSYGTGTYEQYF. DNA of the CDR3: TGTGCCAGCAGCTACGGGACAGGAACCTACGAGCAGTACTTC.

The V call is TRBV9, the J call TRBJ1-1, with TRBD1 matching over 7 bases. V dropped 3 bases and J dropped 1; count of bases not matched to a gene: 6. The CDR3 is 15 residues long. Germline V lookup: CDR1 SGDLS, CDR2 YYNGEE. The CDR3 spells CASSGDRQGNTEAFF. The CDR3 region has the DNA TGTGCCAGCAGCGGGGACAGACAGGGGAACACTGAAGCTTTCTTT.

The V and J genes are TRBV28 and TRBJ2-1, with 7 bases lining up with TRBD2. V trimming: 3 bases; J trimming: 9 bases; junction bases outside the gene matches: 11. There are 15 residues in the CDR3. Germline CDR1 MDHEN, CDR2 SYDVKM. CDR3: CASSFRGRERSEQFF. The CDR3 DNA reads as TGTGCCAGCAGTTTTCGGGGGAGGGAGCGTAGTGAGCAGTTCTTC.

CDR3 bases: TGTGCCAGCAGCGTCGCCTGGGGAACGAACACTGAAGCTTTCTTT. Translating it yields CASSVAWGTNTEAFF. V and J are TRBV9 and TRBJ1-1; no clear D gene. V lost 2 bases to trimming and J lost 1 base, with 12 bases between them. The CDR3 is made up of 15 amino acids. Germline V gives CDR1 SGDLS, CDR2 YYNGEE.